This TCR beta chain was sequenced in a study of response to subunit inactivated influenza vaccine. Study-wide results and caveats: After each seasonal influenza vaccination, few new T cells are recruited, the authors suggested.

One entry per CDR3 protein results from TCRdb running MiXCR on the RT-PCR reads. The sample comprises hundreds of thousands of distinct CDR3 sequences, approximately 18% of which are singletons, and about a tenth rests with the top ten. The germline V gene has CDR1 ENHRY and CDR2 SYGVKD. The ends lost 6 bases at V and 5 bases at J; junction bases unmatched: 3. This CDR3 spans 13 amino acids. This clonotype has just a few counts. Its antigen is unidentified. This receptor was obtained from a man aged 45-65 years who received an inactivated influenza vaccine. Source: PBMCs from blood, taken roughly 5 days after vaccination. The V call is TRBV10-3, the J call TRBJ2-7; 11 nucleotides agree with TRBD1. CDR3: CAIRGQGANEQYF. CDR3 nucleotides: TGTGCCATCAGAGGACAGGGGGCCAACGAGCAGTACTTC.